Shown below are 9 T cell receptor beta chains from a single sample sequenced in a study of PD-1 blockade in classical Hodgkin lymphoma. Every patient experienced relapse after autologous stem cell transplantation, and brentuximab vedotin exposure varied. Using immunoSEQ multiplex PCR, the repertoire was profiled, and TCRdb retains in-frame clones only, with some absent. In the table there are 90,000 to 100,000 clones, 80% to 95% of which are singletons. The sequencing used peripheral blood mononuclear cells (PBMCs), collected at baseline. These receptors originate from a human donor with classical Hodgkin lymphoma.

The chain employs TRBV2 and TRBJ1-1; D is unresolved. V shed 6 bases and J shed 1 base, with 12 bases lying between them. The CDR3 has 14 residues. Germline loops: CDR1 SNHLY, CDR2 FYNNEI. The CDR3 loop reads CASRSQQWNTEAFF. The CDR3 DNA is TGTGCCAGCAGGTCCCAACAGTGGAACACTGAAGCTTTCTTT.

This chain joins TRBV7-9 and TRBJ2-1; D uncertain. Germline V gives CDR1 SEHNR, CDR2 FQNEAQ (reference sequence). CDR3 size: 16 residues. The V end lost 5 bases, the J end lost 7 bases, and 21 bases lay between the germline ends. In DNA, the CDR3 is TGTGCCAGCAGCGACTTAGGCGGCAGATTTACGAATGAGCAGTTCTTC. This gives the protein CASSDLGGRFTNEQFF.

This rearrangement joins TRBV9 to TRBJ2-1, with D tentatively TRBD2 (6 bases). V lost 3 bases and J 0 bases, leaving 10 bases between the germline ends. CDR3 size: 15 residues. Germline loops: CDR1 SGDLS, CDR2 YYNGEE. The CDR3 here is CASSGTISSYNEQFF. The DNA of the CDR3 is TGTGCCAGCAGCGGGACTATTTCCTCCTACAATGAGCAGTTCTTC. The full variable domain, in which reference TRBV9 and TRBJ2-1 provide the parts outside the CDR3, is DSGVTQTPKHLITATGQRVTLRCSPRSGDLSVYWYQQSLDQGLQFLIQYYNGEERAKGNILERFSAQQFPDLHSELNLSSLELGDSALYFCASSGTISSYNEQFFGPGTRLTVL.

The J gene is TRBJ2-2, the V gene TRBV27; D is uncertain. V was cut by 2 bases and J by 6 bases, with 13 bases left in between. The CDR3 has 15 residues. The germline gives CDR1 MNHEY, CDR2 SMNVEV (reference sequence). The CDR3: CASSLLGSPAGELFF. In nucleotides, the CDR3 is TGTGCCAGCAGTTTACTAGGATCGCCCGCCGGGGAGCTGTTTTTT.

The gene calls are TRBV28 and TRBJ2-1; 10 bases line up with TRBD2. With 3 bases clipped from V and 8 bases from J, the junction kept 7 bases outside the gene matches. The CDR3 is made up of 15 amino acids. In germline, CDR1 is MDHEN, CDR2 SYDVKM. This chain's CDR3 is CASSFILAGGYEQFF. The CDR3 DNA reads as TGTGCCAGCAGTTTCATCTTAGCGGGAGGATATGAGCAGTTCTTC.

The V gene is TRBV6-6, the J gene TRBJ1-4, with 7 nucleotides matching TRBD1. With 2 bases clipped from V and 4 bases from J, the junction kept 4 bases outside the gene matches. The CDR3 loop spans 15 amino acids. Looked up from germline, CDR1 is MNHNY and CDR2 is SVGAGI (reference sequence). The CDR3 coding sequence is TGTGCCAGCAGTTACCCGACAGGGAGTAATGAAAAACTGTTTTTT. It translates to CASSYPTGSNEKLFF.

This clone appeared a single time. The chain couples TRBV4-2 to TRBJ2-7, with a tentative D call TRBD1 (6 bases). The CDR3 has 15 amino acids. V was pared by 1 base and J by 7 bases, with 17 bases between. CDR1 is LGHNA, CDR2 YNFKEQ, per germline. CDR3 coding DNA: TGTGCCAGCAGCCAAGCTACAGGGCAGTTCGGGGAGCAGTACTTC. It specifies CASSQATGQFGEQYF.

The V gene is TRBV9, the J gene TRBJ2-2; D not certain. CDR3 length: 13 residues. Trimming removed 7 bases at V and 4 bases at J, with 11 bases between. Germline lookup yields CDR1 SGDLS and CDR2 YYNGEE. The chain's CDR3 is CASGLWSTGELFF. CDR3 coding DNA: TGTGCCAGCGGGCTATGGAGCACCGGGGAGCTGTTTTTT.

The V gene is TRBV30, the J gene TRBJ2-7; D may be TRBD2 (6 bases). CDR1 is GTSNPN, CDR2 SVGIG, per germline (reference sequence). The V gene lost 1 base and the J gene lost 6 bases, with 13 bases spanning the gap. CDR3 length equals 13 residues. In DNA form, the CDR3 reads TGTGCCTGGAGTGCTAGCGAAAGTTCCGAGCAGTACTTC. It encodes CAWSASESSEQYF.